Following are 23 T cell receptor beta chains from one sample sequenced in a study of T cell responses to AZD1222 COVID-19 vaccine. Assay: immunoSEQ multiplex PCR; the TCRdb copy retains only in-frame clones and omits some. The table shows more than 110,000 clones, with just over 90% occurring only once. Sequenced material: peripheral blood, taken on day 0 of AZD1222 vaccination. The receptor set was obtained from an adult in good health.

A single count supports this clone. CDR3 nucleotide sequence: TGTGCCACCAGCATTGGTAATGAGCAGTTCTTC. It encodes CATSIGNEQFF. The rearrangement joins TRBV15 to TRBJ2-1; D remains unclear. Trimming removed 4 bases from V and 7 bases from J, with 5 bases in between. Germline CDR1 LNHNV, CDR2 YYDKDF (reference sequence). The CDR3 totals 11 residues. The whole variable domain, filled in from reference TRBV15 and TRBJ2-1, reads DAMVIQNPRYQVTQFGKPVTLSCSQTLNHNVMYWYQQKSSQAPKLLFHYYDKDFNNEADTPDNFQSRRPNTSFCFLDIRSPGLGDTAMYLCATSIGNEQFFGPGTRLTVL.

V is TRBV5-4 and J is TRBJ1-2; D call uncertain. The germline gives CDR1 SGHNT, CDR2 YYREEE (reference sequence). This CDR3 is 14 amino acids long. V lost 2 bases to trimming and J lost 2 bases, with 10 bases between them. The CDR3 DNA sequence: TGTGCCAGCAGCTTCCTATTTTCAAACTATGGCTACACCTTC. This codes for CASSFLFSNYGYTF.

Note on this clone: Other DNA sequences in the sample encode the same CDR3. The chain employs TRBV9 and TRBJ2-5; D remains ambiguous. Trimming cost V 0 bases and J 2 bases, with 8 bases left between them. This CDR3 contains 14 residues. The V gene's germline CDR1 is SGDLS and CDR2 YYNGEE. CDR3 loop: CASSVGRGQETQYF. CDR3 DNA sequence: TGTGCCAGCAGCGTAGGTAGAGGACAAGAGACCCAGTACTTC.

The chain is built from TRBV6-5 and TRBJ1-4, with D uncertain. CDR3 length equals 14 residues. The V and J ends lost 5 bases and 6 bases respectively, with 13 bases between them. CDR1 is MNHEY, CDR2 SVGAGI, per germline. CDR3 region: CASSRLGGDEKLFF. The CDR3 coding sequence is TGTGCCAGCAGTAGACTAGGAGGTGATGAAAAACTGTTTTTT.

The chain couples TRBV12-3 or TRBV12-4 to TRBJ2-3; D not resolved. V lost 6 bases and J 3 bases, leaving 4 bases between the germline ends. CDR3 length: 11 amino acids. The DNA of the CDR3 is TGTGCCAGCAGAAATACAGATACGCAGTATTTT. The encoded protein is CASRNTDTQYF.

V and J are TRBV5-4 and TRBJ1-1; tentative D call: TRBD1 (5 bases). The length of the CDR3 is 16 residues. The germline V and J ends were trimmed by 4 bases and 1 base, with 17 bases remaining between them. Germline assignment: CDR1 SGHNT and CDR2 YYREEE (reference sequence). DNA for the CDR3: TGTGCCAGCAGCAAGGCTAGATTCCAGGGGAACACTGAAGCTTTCTTT. This sequence encodes CASSKARFQGNTEAFF.

This CDR3 is CASSQNGGEAFF. Here the CDR3 DNA reads TGTGCCAGCAGCCAGAACGGGGGTGAAGCTTTCTTT. The rearrangement uses TRBV6-5 and TRBJ1-1; D possibly corresponds to TRBD1 (5 bases). The germline gives CDR1 MNHEY, CDR2 SVGAGI. Trimming pared 6 bases from V and 7 bases from J, leaving 12 bases between. This CDR3 contains 12 residues.

The chain links TRBV12-3 or TRBV12-4 to TRBJ1-1; no firm D call. V lost 8 bases to trimming and J lost 1 base, with 8 bases between them. The CDR3 contains 12 residues. The chain's CDR3 is CASRAQNTEAFF. In DNA form, the CDR3 reads TGTGCCAGCCGCGCCCAGAACACTGAAGCTTTCTTT.

The chain uses TRBV6-5 and TRBJ1-2, with 7 positions matching TRBD1. This CDR3 contains 13 residues. Germline lookup yields CDR1 MNHEY and CDR2 SVGAGI. V lost 7 bases to trimming and J lost 4 bases; unmatched junction nucleotides: 6. CDR3 sequence: CASTTGSPYGYTF. The CDR3 coding sequence is TGTGCCAGCACGACAGGGAGCCCCTATGGCTACACCTTC.

The gene calls are TRBV30 and TRBJ1-2; no reliable D call. CDR1 and CDR2 (germline): GTSNPN, SVGIG (reference sequence). Trimming took off 0 bases at V and 8 bases at J, with 13 bases between the two ends. This CDR3 region has 13 residues. The CDR3 sequence is CAWSVSRAGGYTF. DNA for the CDR3: TGTGCCTGGAGTGTTTCTCGGGCCGGAGGCTACACCTTC.

CDR3 DNA sequence: TGTGCCAGCAGGCCAAGCCTCAGTTTTATTGAGACCCAGTACTTC. As protein: CASRPSLSFIETQYF. The chain couples TRBV3-1 (or the pseudogene TRBV3-2) to TRBJ2-5; no clear D gene. Trimming shortened V by 6 bases and J by 5 bases, and 19 bases separated the two germline ends. Looked up from germline, CDR1 is LGHDT and CDR2 is YNNKEL (reference sequence). CDR3 length: 15 amino acids.

The chain has TRBV6-5 and TRBJ1-1, with D unresolved. Germline V gene sequence: CDR1 MNHEY, CDR2 SVGAGI. V was cut by 4 bases and J by 1 base, with 7 bases left in between. This CDR3 has 13 residues. Here the CDR3 reads CASSFNRNTEAFF. DNA for the CDR3: TGTGCCAGCAGTTTTAACAGGAACACTGAAGCTTTCTTT.

This clone was observed once. The chain uses TRBV9 and TRBJ1-3; no clear D gene. This CDR3 has 15 amino acids. The V gene's germline CDR1 is SGDLS and CDR2 YYNGEE. Deletions cut 2 bases from V and 0 bases from J, with 9 bases between. The CDR3 DNA follows: TGTGCCAGCAGCGTCCTAACCGACTCTGGAAACACCATATATTTT. Translated, it gives CASSVLTDSGNTIYF. Complete variable domain (other parts from reference TRBV9 and TRBJ1-3): DSGVTQTPKHLITATGQRVTLRCSPRSGDLSVYWYQQSLDQGLQFLIQYYNGEERAKGNILERFSAQQFPDLHSELNLSSLELGDSALYFCASSVLTDSGNTIYFGEGSWLTVV.

The gene calls are TRBV2 and TRBJ1-5, with D tentatively TRBD1 (5 bases). Germline lookup yields CDR1 SNHLY and CDR2 FYNNEI. V dropped 3 bases and J dropped 6 bases, with 15 bases sitting between them. The CDR3 spans 15 residues. DNA of the CDR3: TGTGCCAGCAGTGATATTGGCCAAAGGGGTCAGCCCCAGCATTTT. This gives the protein CASSDIGQRGQPQHF.

The V call is TRBV15, the J call TRBJ1-5, with TRBD1 as a possible D gene (5 bases). The CDR3 runs 15 residues. The V and J ends lost 0 bases and 9 bases respectively, with 15 bases between them. The germline V gene has CDR1 LNHNV and CDR2 YYDKDF (reference sequence). The CDR3 bases are TGTGCCACCAGCAGAGATTACCAGACAGACTTGCCCCAGCATTTT. Its protein is CATSRDYQTDLPQHF.

The chain carries TRBV12-3 or TRBV12-4 and TRBJ1-1; D ambiguous. The length of the CDR3 is 12 residues. Trimming removed 3 bases from V and 10 bases from J, with 12 bases in between. CDR3: CASSFFGVGAFF. Written as DNA, the CDR3 is TGTGCCAGCAGTTTTTTTGGGGTTGGAGCTTTCTTT.

V usage is TRBV4-3 and J usage is TRBJ2-7; 9 positions agree with TRBD2. This CDR3 contains 15 residues. Germline V gene lookup returns CDR1 LGHNA and CDR2 YSLEER. The ends lost 5 bases at V and 3 bases at J; junction bases unmatched: 8. The CDR3 loop reads CASSNTLAGNYEQYF. As DNA, the CDR3 is TGCGCCAGCAGCAACACTCTAGCGGGGAACTACGAGCAGTACTTC.

The chain is built from TRBV5-8 and TRBJ1-5; D remains ambiguous. The CDR3 is made up of 12 amino acids. Trimming pared 1 base from V and 7 bases from J, leaving 6 bases between. From germline, CDR1 is SGHTS and CDR2 YDEGEE. CDR3 loop: CASSLYRQPQHF. CDR3 bases: TGTGCCAGCAGCTTGTATCGCCAGCCCCAGCATTTT.

V usage is TRBV16 and J usage is TRBJ1-1, with D unclear. This CDR3 comprises 14 residues. V shed 0 bases and J shed 5 bases, with 10 bases lying between them. Germline-derived CDR1 and CDR2 are KGHSY and FQNENV. In nucleotides, the CDR3 is TGTGCCAGCAGCCAATCCACCTGGGGAACTGAAGCTTTCTTT. Amino acids: CASSQSTWGTEAFF.

DNA for the CDR3: TGCAGTGGCGCATCGACTCAAGAGACCCAGTACTTC. It codes for CSGASTQETQYF. The V and J genes are TRBV29-1 and TRBJ2-5; unclear D gene. The V gene's germline CDR1 is SQVTM and CDR2 ANQGSEA. The CDR3 runs to 12 residues.

The gene calls are TRBV7-9 and TRBJ2-3, with a tentative D call TRBD2 (5 bases). Trimming took 8 bases from V and 2 from J, leaving 8 bases between them. Germline assignment: CDR1 SEHNR and CDR2 FQNEAQ (reference sequence). CDR3 length: 12 residues. DNA for the CDR3: TGTGCCAGCTGGGAGTACACAGATACGCAGTATTTT. It translates to CASWEYTDTQYF.

The V and J genes are TRBV27 and TRBJ2-3; tentatively, D is TRBD1 or TRBD2 (6 bases each). Looked up from germline, CDR1 is MNHEY and CDR2 is SMNVEV (reference sequence). There are 14 residues in the CDR3. V lost 3 bases, J lost 4 bases, and 11 bases lay in between. Here the CDR3 reads CASSFGRGPDTQYF. CDR3 sequence (DNA): TGTGCCAGCAGTTTTGGCCGGGGGCCAGATACGCAGTATTTT.

This chain connects TRBV6-1 to TRBJ2-1, with D uncertain. V was cut by 1 base and J by 7 bases, with 17 bases left in between. Germline assignment: CDR1 MNHNS and CDR2 SASEGT. The CDR3 is 16 amino acids. The CDR3 DNA is TGTGCCAGCAGTGAAGGGGGATACGCGATACGAAATGAGCAGTTCTTC. Protein: CASSEGGYAIRNEQFF.